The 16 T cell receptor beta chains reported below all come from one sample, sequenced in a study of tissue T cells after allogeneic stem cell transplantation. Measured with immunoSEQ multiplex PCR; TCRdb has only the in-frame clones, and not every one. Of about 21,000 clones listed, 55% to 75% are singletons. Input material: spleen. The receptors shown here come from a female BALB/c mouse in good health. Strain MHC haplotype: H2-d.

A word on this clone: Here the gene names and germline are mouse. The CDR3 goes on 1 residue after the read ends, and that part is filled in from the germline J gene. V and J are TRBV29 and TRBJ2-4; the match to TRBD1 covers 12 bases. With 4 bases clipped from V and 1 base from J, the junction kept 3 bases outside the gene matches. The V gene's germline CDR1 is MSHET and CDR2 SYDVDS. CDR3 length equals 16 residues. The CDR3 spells CASSSGTGGGQNTLYF. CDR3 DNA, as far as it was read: TGTGCTAGCAGTTCCGGGACAGGGGGCGGTCAAAACACCTTGTAC.

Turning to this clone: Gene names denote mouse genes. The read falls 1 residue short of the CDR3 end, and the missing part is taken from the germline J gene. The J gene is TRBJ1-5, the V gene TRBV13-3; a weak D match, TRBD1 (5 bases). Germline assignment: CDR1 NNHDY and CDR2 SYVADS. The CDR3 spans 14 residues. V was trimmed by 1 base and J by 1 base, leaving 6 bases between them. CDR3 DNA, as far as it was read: TGTGCCAGCAGTGATAGGACAAACAACCAGGCTCCGCTT. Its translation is CASSDRTNNQAPL. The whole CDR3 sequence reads CASSDRTNNQAPLF.

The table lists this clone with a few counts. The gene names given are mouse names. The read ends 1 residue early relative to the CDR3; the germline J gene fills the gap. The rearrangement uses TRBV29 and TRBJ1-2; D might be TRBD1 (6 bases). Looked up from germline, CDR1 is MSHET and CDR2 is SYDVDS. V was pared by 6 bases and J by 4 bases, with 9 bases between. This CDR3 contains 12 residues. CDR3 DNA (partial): TGTGCTAGCAGAGCACAGGGCTCCGACTACACC. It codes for CASRAQGSDYT. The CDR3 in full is CASRAQGSDYTF. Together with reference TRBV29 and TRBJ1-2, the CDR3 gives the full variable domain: DMKVTQMPRYLIKRMGENVLLECGQDMSHETMYWYRQDPGLGLQLIYISYDVDSNSEGDIPKGYRVSRKKREHFSLILDSAKTNQTSVYFCASRAQGSDYTFGSGTRLLVI.

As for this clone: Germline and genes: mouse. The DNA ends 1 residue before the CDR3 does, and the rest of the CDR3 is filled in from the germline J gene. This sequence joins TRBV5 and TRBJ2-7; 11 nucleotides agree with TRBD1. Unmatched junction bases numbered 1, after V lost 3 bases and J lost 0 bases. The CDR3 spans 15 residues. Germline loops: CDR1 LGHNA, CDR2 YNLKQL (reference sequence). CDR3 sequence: CASSQGQGGSYEQYF. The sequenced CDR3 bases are TGTGCCAGCAGCCAGGGACAGGGGGGCTCCTATGAACAGTAC.

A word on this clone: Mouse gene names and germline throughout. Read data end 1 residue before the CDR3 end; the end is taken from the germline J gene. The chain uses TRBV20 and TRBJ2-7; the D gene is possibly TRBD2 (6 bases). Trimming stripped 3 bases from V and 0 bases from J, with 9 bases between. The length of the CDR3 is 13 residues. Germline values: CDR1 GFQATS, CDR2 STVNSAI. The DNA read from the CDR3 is TGTGGTGCTAGATCACTGGGCTCCTATGAACAGTAC. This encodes CGARSLGSYEQY. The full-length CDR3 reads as CGARSLGSYEQYF.

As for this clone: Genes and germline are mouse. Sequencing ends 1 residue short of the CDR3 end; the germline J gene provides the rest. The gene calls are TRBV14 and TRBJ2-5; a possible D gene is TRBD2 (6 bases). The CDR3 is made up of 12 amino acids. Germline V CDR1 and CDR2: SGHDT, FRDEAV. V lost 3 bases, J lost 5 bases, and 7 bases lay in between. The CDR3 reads CASSWGVDTQYF. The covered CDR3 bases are TGTGCCAGCAGTTGGGGGGTAGACACCCAGTAC.

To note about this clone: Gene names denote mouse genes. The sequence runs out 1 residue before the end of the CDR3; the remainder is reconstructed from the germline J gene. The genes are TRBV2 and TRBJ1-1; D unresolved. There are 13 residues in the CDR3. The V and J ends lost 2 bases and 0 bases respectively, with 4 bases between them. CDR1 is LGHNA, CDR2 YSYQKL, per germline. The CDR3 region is CASSQMANTEVFF. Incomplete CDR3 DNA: TGTGCCAGCAGCCAAATGGCAAACACAGAAGTCTTC.

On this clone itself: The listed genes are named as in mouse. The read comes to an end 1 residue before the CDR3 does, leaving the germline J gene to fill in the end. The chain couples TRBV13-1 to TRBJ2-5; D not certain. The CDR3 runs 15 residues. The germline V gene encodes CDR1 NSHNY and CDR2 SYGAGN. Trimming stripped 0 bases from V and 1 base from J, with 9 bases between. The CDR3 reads CASSDAGTYQDTQYF. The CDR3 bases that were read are TGTGCCAGCAGTGATGCTGGCACATACCAAGACACCCAGTAC.

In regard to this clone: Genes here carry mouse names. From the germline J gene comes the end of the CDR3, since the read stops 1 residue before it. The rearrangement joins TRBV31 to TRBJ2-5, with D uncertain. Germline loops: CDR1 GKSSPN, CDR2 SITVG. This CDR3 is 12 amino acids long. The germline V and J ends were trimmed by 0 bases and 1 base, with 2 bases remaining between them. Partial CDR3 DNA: TGTGCCTGGAGTCTGGACCAAGACACCCAGTAC. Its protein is CAWSLDQDTQY. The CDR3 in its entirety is CAWSLDQDTQYF.

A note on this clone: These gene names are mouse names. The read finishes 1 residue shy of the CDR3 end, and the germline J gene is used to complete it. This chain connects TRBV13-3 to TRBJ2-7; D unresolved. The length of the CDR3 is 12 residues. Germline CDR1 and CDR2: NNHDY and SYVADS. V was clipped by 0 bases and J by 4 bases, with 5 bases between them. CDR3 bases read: TGTGCCAGCAGTGATGAGGGATATGAACAGTAC. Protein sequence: CASSDEGYEQY. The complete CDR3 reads CASSDEGYEQYF.

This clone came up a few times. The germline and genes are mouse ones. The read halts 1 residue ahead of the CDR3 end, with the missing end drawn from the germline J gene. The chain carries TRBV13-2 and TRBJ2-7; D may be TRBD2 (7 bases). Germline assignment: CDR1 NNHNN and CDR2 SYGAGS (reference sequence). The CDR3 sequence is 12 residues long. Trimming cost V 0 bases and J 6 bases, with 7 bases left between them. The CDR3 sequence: CASGDGGAEQYF. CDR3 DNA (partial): TGTGCCAGCGGTGATGGGGGGGCTGAACAGTAC.

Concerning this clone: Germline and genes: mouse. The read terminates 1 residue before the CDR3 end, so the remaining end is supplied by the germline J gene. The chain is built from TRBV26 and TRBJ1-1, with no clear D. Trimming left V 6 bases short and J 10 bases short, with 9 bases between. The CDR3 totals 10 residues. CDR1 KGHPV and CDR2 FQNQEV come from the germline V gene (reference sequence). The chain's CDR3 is CASREGGVFF. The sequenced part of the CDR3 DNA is TGTGCCAGCAGGGAAGGAGGAGTCTTC.

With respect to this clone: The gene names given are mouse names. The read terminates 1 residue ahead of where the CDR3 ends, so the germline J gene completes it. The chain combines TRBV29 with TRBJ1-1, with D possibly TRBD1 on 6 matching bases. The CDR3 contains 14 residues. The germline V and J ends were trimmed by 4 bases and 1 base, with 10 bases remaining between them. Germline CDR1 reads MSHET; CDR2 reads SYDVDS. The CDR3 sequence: CASSWARGNTEVFF. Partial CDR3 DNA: TGTGCTAGCAGTTGGGCCAGGGGGAACACAGAAGTCTTC.

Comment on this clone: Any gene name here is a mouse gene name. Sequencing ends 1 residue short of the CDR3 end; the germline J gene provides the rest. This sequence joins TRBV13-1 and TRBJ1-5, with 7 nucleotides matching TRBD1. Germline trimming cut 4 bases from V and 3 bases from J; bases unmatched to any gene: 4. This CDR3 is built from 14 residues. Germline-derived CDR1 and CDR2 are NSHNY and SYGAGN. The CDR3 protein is CASSPGTANQAPLF. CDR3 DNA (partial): TGTGCCAGCAGTCCCGGGACAGCCAACCAGGCTCCGCTT.

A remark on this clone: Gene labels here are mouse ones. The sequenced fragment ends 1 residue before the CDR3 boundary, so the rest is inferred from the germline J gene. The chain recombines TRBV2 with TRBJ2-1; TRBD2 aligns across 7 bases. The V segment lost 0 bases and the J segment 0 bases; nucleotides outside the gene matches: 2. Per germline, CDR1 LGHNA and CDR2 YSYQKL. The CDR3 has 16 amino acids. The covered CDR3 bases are TGTGCCAGCAGCCAAGAGTGGGGGGTTAACTATGCTGAGCAGTTC. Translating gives CASSQEWGVNYAEQF. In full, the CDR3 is CASSQEWGVNYAEQFF.

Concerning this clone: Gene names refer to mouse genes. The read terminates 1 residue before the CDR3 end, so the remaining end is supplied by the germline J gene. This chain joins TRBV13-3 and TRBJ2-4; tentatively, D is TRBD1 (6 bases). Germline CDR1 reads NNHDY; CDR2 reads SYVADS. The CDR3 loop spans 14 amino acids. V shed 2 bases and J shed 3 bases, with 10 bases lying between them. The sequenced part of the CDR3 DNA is TGTGCCAGCAGTGAGCAGGGGAGACAAAACACCTTGTAC. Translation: CASSEQGRQNTLY. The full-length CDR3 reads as CASSEQGRQNTLYF.